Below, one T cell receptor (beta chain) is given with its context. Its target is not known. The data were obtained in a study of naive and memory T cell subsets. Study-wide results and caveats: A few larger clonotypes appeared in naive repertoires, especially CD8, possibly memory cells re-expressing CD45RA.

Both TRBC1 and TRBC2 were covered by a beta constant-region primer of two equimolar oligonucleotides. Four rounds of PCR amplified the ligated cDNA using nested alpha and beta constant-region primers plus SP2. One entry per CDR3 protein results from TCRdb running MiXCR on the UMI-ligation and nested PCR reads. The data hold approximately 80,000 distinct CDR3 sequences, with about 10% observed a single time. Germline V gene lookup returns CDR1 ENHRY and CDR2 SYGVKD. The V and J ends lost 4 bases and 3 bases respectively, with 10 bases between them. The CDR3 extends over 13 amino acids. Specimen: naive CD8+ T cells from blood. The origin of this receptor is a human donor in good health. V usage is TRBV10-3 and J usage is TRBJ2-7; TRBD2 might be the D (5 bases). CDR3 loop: CAISGGPLYEQYF. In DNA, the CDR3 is TGTGCCATCAGTGGCGGGCCCCTCTACGAGCAGTACTTC.